This T cell receptor (beta chain) was profiled in a study of blood T cell repertoires in COVID-19 (dated by TCRdb to 2020 to 2022). For the wider study: Samples covering the acute and convalescent phases of COVID-19 were provided by collaborators in the United States, Italy and Spain. The material from the prospective study consisted of cDNA or gDNA derived from T cells, B-cell-depleted T cells, or PBMCs. Subjects who had been exposed to COVID-19, were actively infected with it, or had recovered from it provided the deeply sampled blood TCRbeta repertoires that made up the dataset. The repertoires were made available in a free public database intended to serve as a resource for research on the immune response to SARS-CoV-2. Samples came from the ongoing ImmuneRACE study (first 160 participants) plus 1,254 subjects from 6 global collaborators. The sample metadata nearly always contained a de-identified subject ID, COVID-19 status, age in years and sex. Where available, HLA class I and class II types were taken from metadata supplied by the sample provider and were not determined by assay-based typing. Study-wide conclusions, independent of this receptor: The amount of clinical and demographic metadata varied by source and participant and was provided uncurated.

From a lookup of the germline V gene (reference sequence), CDR1 and CDR2 are MNHEY and SMNVEV. The cysteine opens and the phenylalanine closes a CDR3 of 16 amino acids. Just the 48-base CDR3 DNA is kept, in frame starting at base 1. The junction shows trimming of 4 bases on V and 7 bases on J, and the gene matches do not reach 8 bases of it. About this clone itself: The antigen this receptor binds is unknown. Base qualities are not recorded, but no much larger clone differs from it by a single base.

TCRbeta CDR3 regions were amplified from genomic DNA using the immunoSEQ Assay, a bias-controlled multiplex PCR. The study's processing was this. Nucleated cell counts per sample were estimated from amplification of reference gene primers within the assay. Sequence reads were collapsed and filtered to measure the absolute abundance of every unique TCRbeta CDR3 rearrangement. Productive Simpson clonality was computed per sample as the square root of Simpson's diversity index over productive rearrangements. TCRdb took this table from immuneACCESS and kept in-frame rearrangements with V and J called. Such tables lack part of the clones; where checked against another copy, unresolved V genes explain under half of the gap, and the rest is unexplained. V and J calls plus clone size are reproduced from that table; the DNA served to infer D and trimming. The sample table records around 220,000 clones; around 90% of these occur just once. The ten largest account for roughly 15% of the sample.

Participants in the prospective study were aged about 18 to 100 years, lived in 20 to 30 United States geographic areas, and enrolled through a virtual design. In the prospective study, participants were assigned to cohorts based on the clinical history participants reported in a screening survey and a study questionnaire. Mobile phlebotomists in the prospective study collected whole blood, serum and a nasopharyngeal or oropharyngeal swab from every participant. Additional blood draws and questionnaires over an approximately two-month period could optionally be provided by prospective study participants. Blood samples from the prospective study were shipped frozen or at room temperature prior to DNA extraction.

Sequenced material: PBMCs or T cells enriched from blood (not recorded which). The clonotype was recovered from a woman in her forties or fifties with acute COVID-19. This chain joins TRBV27 to TRBJ2-1; the central 12 bases match TRBD2. This receptor carries the CDR3 CASSYLAGGDVNEQFF. The DNA reads TGTGCCAGCAGTTATCTAGCGGGAGGGGATGTAAATGAGCAGTTCTTC.